The text below deals with one T cell receptor (beta chain). The CDR3 consists of 15 residues. Germline lookup yields CDR1 LNHDA and CDR2 SQIVND (reference sequence). V was cut by 4 bases and J by 1 base, with 14 bases left in between. This specimen comes from a study of blood T cell repertoires in COVID-19. Study at large: Both acute and convalescent COVID-19 samples were obtained from the United States, Italy and Spain. PBMCs, B-cell-depleted T cells, or T cells provided the cDNA or gDNA that made up the material.

Original handling: From reference gene primer amplification, estimates of nucleated cell counts were derived. Measured with immunoSEQ multiplex PCR; TCRdb has only the in-frame clones, and not every one. The V and J calls and the clone size are those of that table, but D and trimming were determined from the DNA. The profile covers under 250,000 clones, with 90% to 95% appearing a single time and under 1.5% taken by the ten largest. Sequencing was carried out using peripheral blood. The source is a man younger than 40 with acute or convalescent COVID-19. The chain couples TRBV19 to TRBJ2-7, with D possibly TRBD1 on 6 matching bases. CDR3 sequence (DNA): TGTGCCAGTAGTACCCGTGGGGGCGGTTCCTACGAGCAGTACTTC. This encodes CASSTRGGGSYEQYF.